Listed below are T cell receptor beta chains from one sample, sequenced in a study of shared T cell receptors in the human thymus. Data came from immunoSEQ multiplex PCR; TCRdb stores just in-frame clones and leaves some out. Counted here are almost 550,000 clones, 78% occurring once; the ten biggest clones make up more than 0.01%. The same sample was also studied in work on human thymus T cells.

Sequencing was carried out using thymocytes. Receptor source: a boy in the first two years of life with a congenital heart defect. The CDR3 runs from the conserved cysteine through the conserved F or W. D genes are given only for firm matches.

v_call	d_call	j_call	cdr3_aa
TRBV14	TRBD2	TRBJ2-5	CASSHGLAGMETQYF
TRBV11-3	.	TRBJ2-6	CASSPEDRQSSGANVLTF
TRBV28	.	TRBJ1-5	CASSPDSHQPQHF
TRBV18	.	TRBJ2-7	CASSLGTRAYEQYF
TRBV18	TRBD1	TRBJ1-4	CASSPRRGLGEKLFF
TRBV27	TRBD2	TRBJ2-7	CASRVLADPSYEQYF
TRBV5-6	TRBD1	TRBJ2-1	CASSSELWGTGAFDDEQFF
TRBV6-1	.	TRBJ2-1	CASSENPSVGYNEQFF
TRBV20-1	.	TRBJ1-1	CSASGREAFF
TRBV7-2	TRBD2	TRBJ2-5	CASSLASGRAQETQYF
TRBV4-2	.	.	CASSQRLGLPAYEQYF
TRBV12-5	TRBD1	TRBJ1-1	CASAPPGTGLTEAFF
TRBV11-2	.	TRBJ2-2	CASSFVPYGELFF
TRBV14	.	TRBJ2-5	CASSQEIGGGEGETQYF
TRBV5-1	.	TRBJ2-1	CASRTSGGSYNEQFF
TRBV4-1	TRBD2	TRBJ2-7	CASSQGASGEQYF
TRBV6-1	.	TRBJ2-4	CASSERIGGGPLQNIQYF
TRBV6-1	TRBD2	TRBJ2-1	CASSEGLAGGSSYNEQFF
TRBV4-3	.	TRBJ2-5	CASSQVRAVGGSQETQYF
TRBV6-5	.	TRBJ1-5	CASSSRGISQPQHF
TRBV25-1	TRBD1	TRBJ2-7	CASSDNEGQGPYEQYF
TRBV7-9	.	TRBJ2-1	CASSPRDPSVWADYNEQFF
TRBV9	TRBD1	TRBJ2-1	CASSAHRGRVYNEQFF
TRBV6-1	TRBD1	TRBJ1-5	CASKDRASSNQPQHF
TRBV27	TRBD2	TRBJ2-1	CASSYLADSSYNEQFF
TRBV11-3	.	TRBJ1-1	CASSQYWGGAMDTEAFF